This record concerns one T cell receptor (beta chain) sequence. Its specificity is not known. The sample originates from a study of T cells in Graves' hyperthyroidism and ophthalmopathy. Study-wide points: Also found in blood were most expanded thyroid clonotypes above 0.001.

Germline-derived CDR1 and CDR2 are SNHLY and FYNNEI. Trimming left V 8 bases short and J 1 base short, with 11 bases between. This CDR3 comprises 13 residues. Template material for amplifying TCR beta CDR3 regions consisted of RNA transcripts. During a first-round RT-PCR of the TCR CDR3, the HTBI primer set was used. TCRdb reprocessed the multiplex PCR reads via MiXCR and lists one record per CDR3 protein. The repertoire holds approximately 360,000 distinct CDR3 sequences, with 20% to 25% as singletons. Stability of Graves' hyperthyroidism was defined as absent ophthalmopathy progression within 18 months.

The receptor comes from a man aged 50 or older with Graves' hyperthyroidism. The sample consisted of blood. J is TRBJ1-2 and V is TRBV2; D unresolved. CDR3 sequence reads: CASLGVNNYGYTF. The CDR3 nucleotides read TGTGCCAGCCTGGGCGTTAATAACTATGGCTACACCTTC.